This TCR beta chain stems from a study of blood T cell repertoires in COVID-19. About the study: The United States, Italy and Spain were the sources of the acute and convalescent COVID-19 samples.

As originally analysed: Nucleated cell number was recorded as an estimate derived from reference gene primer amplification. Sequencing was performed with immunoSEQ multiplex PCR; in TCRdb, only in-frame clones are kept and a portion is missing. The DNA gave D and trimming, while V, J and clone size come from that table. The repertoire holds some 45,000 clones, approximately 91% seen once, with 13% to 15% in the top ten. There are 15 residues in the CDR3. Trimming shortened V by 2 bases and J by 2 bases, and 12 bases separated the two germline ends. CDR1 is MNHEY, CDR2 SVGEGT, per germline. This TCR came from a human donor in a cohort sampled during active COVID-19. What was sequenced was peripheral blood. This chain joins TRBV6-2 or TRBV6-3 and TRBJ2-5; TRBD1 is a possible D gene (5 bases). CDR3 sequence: CASSYGRVGQETQYF. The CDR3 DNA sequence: TGTGCCAGCAGTTACGGCAGGGTGGGTCAAGAGACCCAGTACTTC.